The 11 T cell receptor beta chains listed next were all sequenced from one sample in a study of shared clonotypes between healthy human individuals. Only in-frame clones appear in the TCRdb table, and some are missing; sequencing was by immunoSEQ multiplex PCR. The data contain about 480,000 clones, nearly 80% of them singletons. Sequencing input: PBMCs. The source is a middle-aged woman in good health. Some clones in this sample may be carry-over from other donors' samples.

The table lists this clone with a count of one. This chain connects TRBV5-4 to TRBJ2-3; D possibly corresponds to TRBD1 (7 bases). In germline, CDR1 is SGHNT, CDR2 YYREEE (reference sequence). This CDR3 has 18 residues. The V end was cut by 0 bases, the J end by 0 bases, with 17 bases between. The CDR3 is CASSLARGSGRSTDTQYF. The CDR3 nucleotides read TGTGCCAGCAGCTTGGCCAGGGGGAGCGGGCGGAGCACAGATACGCAGTATTTT.

This clone was observed many times. Other DNA sequences in this specimen translate into the identical CDR3. V and J are TRBV9 and TRBJ2-2, with D unclear. This CDR3 region has 14 residues. CDR1 and CDR2 (germline): SGDLS, YYNGEE. V was cut by 0 bases and J by 2 bases, with 5 bases left in between. CDR3 sequence reads: CASSVELNTGELFF. Here the CDR3 DNA reads TGTGCCAGCAGCGTAGAACTAAACACCGGGGAGCTGTTTTTT.

The chain is built from TRBV4-2 and TRBJ2-2; 8 bases agree with TRBD1. The CDR3 runs 14 residues. The V gene's germline CDR1 is LGHNA and CDR2 YNFKEQ. With V trimmed by 3 bases and J by 9 bases, 6 bases remained unmatched. The CDR3 sequence: CASSHDRGGRELFF. The CDR3 DNA follows: TGTGCCAGCAGCCATGACAGGGGTGGAAGGGAGCTGTTTTTT.

The rearrangement uses TRBV19 and TRBJ1-1, with unresolved D. Trimming shortened V by 10 bases and J by 1 base, and 10 bases separated the two germline ends. This CDR3 is 12 amino acids long. The germline gives CDR1 LNHDA, CDR2 SQIVND (reference sequence). CDR3 coding DNA: TGTGCCACCGGGAGTCAGAACACTGAAGCTTTCTTT. Its protein product is CATGSQNTEAFF.

The CDR3 is CASSFRGRLAGGYTYEQYF. DNA for the CDR3: TGTGCCAGCAGCTTCCGGGGGCGGCTAGCGGGAGGTTACACCTACGAGCAGTACTTC. The chain has TRBV7-2 and TRBJ2-7; the match to TRBD2 covers 11 bases. The CDR3 consists of 19 residues. V shed 3 bases and J 2 bases; nucleotides not matched to a gene: 15. Germline V gene lookup returns CDR1 SGHTA and CDR2 FQGNSA.

The genes are TRBV28 and TRBJ2-1, with D possibly matching TRBD2 (6 bases). Trimming left V 5 bases short and J 9 bases short, with 11 bases between. The length of the CDR3 is 12 residues. Germline loops: CDR1 MDHEN, CDR2 SYDVKM. CDR3 region: CASSQLAVEQFF. The CDR3 nucleotides read TGTGCCAGCAGTCAACTAGCCGTTGAGCAGTTCTTC.

This rearrangement joins TRBV19 to TRBJ2-3, with a possible D match to TRBD2 (6 bases). Germline V lookup: CDR1 LNHDA, CDR2 SQIVND (reference sequence). Trimming shortened V by 9 bases and J by 3 bases, and 16 bases separated the two germline ends. The CDR3 has 14 residues. The CDR3 loop reads CASSSLAGTDTQYF. The CDR3 coding sequence is TGTGCCAGCTCCTCCCTGGCGGGAACAGATACGCAGTATTTT. The entire variable domain, with the rest obtained from reference TRBV19 and TRBJ2-3, is as follows: DGGITQSPKYLFRKEGQNVTLSCEQNLNHDAMYWYRQDPGQGLRLIYYSQIVNDFQKGDIAEGYSVSREKKESFPLTVTSAQKNPTAFYLCASSSLAGTDTQYFGPGTRLTVL.

The rearrangement links TRBV5-4 to TRBJ1-5, with 7 positions matching TRBD1. CDR3 length equals 13 residues. Trimming removed 0 bases from V and 11 bases from J; junction bases left unmatched: 5. In germline, CDR1 is SGHNT, CDR2 YYREEE (reference sequence). The CDR3 loop is CASSLEGGKAQHF. In DNA form, the CDR3 reads TGTGCCAGCAGCTTGGAAGGGGGCAAGGCCCAGCATTTT. Variable domain in full (rest from reference TRBV5-4 and TRBJ1-5): ETGVTQSPTHLIKTRGQQVTLRCSSQSGHNTVSWYQQALGQGPQFIFQYYREEENGRGNFPPRFSGLQFPNYSSELNVNALELDDSALYLCASSLEGGKAQHFGDGTRLSIL.

The chain employs TRBV11-1 and TRBJ1-5, with D unclear. CDR3 size: 12 residues. In germline, CDR1 is SGHAT, CDR2 FQDESV (reference sequence). V shed 5 bases and J shed 4 bases, with 6 bases lying between them. The chain's CDR3 is CASSKQNQPQHF. The CDR3 region has the DNA TGTGCCAGCAGCAAACAGAATCAGCCCCAGCATTTT.

In DNA, the CDR3 is TGTGCCAGCAGCGAGGACTCATCTCTGGGCTACGAGCAGTACTTC. Encoded protein: CASSEDSSLGYEQYF. V usage is TRBV7-8 and J usage is TRBJ2-5, with D possibly matching TRBD2 (5 bases). The J call may not be correct, given that the DNA end is closer to TRBJ2-7. Germline V gene lookup returns CDR1 SGHVS and CDR2 FQNEAQ. This CDR3 region has 15 residues.

The chain couples TRBV7-2 to TRBJ1-4, with D hard to call. Germline lookup yields CDR1 SGHTA and CDR2 FQGNSA. The CDR3 runs 13 residues. Trimming cost V 1 base and J 8 bases, with 8 bases left between them. CDR3: CASSLGTAEKLFF. CDR3 nucleotide sequence: TGTGCCAGCAGCTTAGGTACTGCGGAAAAACTGTTTTTT.